The rows below give T cell receptor beta chains drawn from one sample of a study of control samples from healthy donors and cancer patients. Generated by immunoSEQ multiplex PCR, the TCRdb table keeps only in-frame clones and is missing some. This sample carries some 120,000 clones, roughly 87% of them seen once, and the ten largest clones take 1.5% to 2%. The sample taken for sequencing was blood. All receptors come from a man younger than 35 in good health. Each CDR3 is given with its conserved first and last residue. Each record gives: clone size, V gene, D gene, J gene, CDR3 DNA, CDR3 protein. A D gene is named only where the DNA matches it firmly. Clone sizes are given selectively: once, few, many, or a class where the clone is expanded.

-	TRBV27	-	TRBJ2-5	TGTGCCAGCAGTTTAGGGCAGGGCCAAGAGACCCAGTACTTC	CASSLGQGQETQYF
-	TRBV28	-	TRBJ1-2	TGTGCCAGCAGTTTGGGGGGACCCCTTCCTGGCTACACCTTC	CASSLGGPLPGYTF
-	TRBV7-9	TRBD1	TRBJ1-2	TGTGCCAGCAGCCCCTTGACAGGGAACCCCTATGGCTACACCTTC	CASSPLTGNPYGYTF
-	TRBV27	-	TRBJ2-5	TGTGCCAGCAGTTTAAGGGACGGAAGGGAGACCCAGTACTTC	CASSLRDGRETQYF
-	TRBV5-4	TRBD1	TRBJ1-4	TGTGCCAGCAGTCGGACAGGGGGCCGGGAAAAACTGTTTTTT	CASSRTGGREKLFF
-	TRBV19	-	TRBJ1-3	TGTGCCAGTATGGGGCCCGGGTACACCATATATTTT	CASMGPGYTIYF
-	TRBV14	-	TRBJ1-4	TGTGCCAGCAGCCCCCGCCGGGGTGCTGCAACTAATGAAAAACTGTTTTTT	CASSPRRGAATNEKLFF
-	TRBV30	TRBD1	TRBJ1-5	TGTGCCTGGAAACCCCGGGACAGGGATCAGCCCCAGCATTTT	CAWKPRDRDQPQHF
-	TRBV7-2	-	TRBJ1-2	TGTGCCAGCAGCTTCGAACAGGGACGAGAGTATGGCTACACCTTC	CASSFEQGREYGYTF
-	TRBV5-8	-	TRBJ2-5	TGTGCCAGCAGCTTGGTTCGGGGTGAGACCCAGTACTTC	CASSLVRGETQYF
-	TRBV7-9	-	TRBJ1-1	TGTGCCAGCAGCTTAGGGGTCAGTTTGATGGCAGCTTTCTTT	CASSLGVSLMAAFF
-	TRBV5-3	TRBD1	TRBJ2-7	TGTGCCAGAAGCCCATCCCGGGGACAGGGGATTTACGAGCAGTACTTC	CARSPSRGQGIYEQYF
once	TRBV6-2/TRBV6-3	-	TRBJ1-2	TGTGCCAGCAGTTACCGGGGGGGAAACTATGGCTACACCTTC	CASSYRGGNYGYTF
once	TRBV29-1	-	TRBJ1-2	TGCAGCACCGAGGATCTCGCGAATGGCTACACCTTC	CSTEDLANGYTF
-	TRBV6-1	-	TRBJ1-5	TGTGCCAGCAGTGAAGAGACGGGTCGGAGGCCCCAGCATTTT	CASSEETGRRPQHF
-	TRBV28	-	TRBJ2-6	TGTGCCAGCAGTTTCGATGGTTTTGGAGGGGGGGCCAACGTCCTGACTTTC	CASSFDGFGGGANVLTF
-	TRBV12-3/TRBV12-4	-	TRBJ1-1	TGTGCCAGCAGGTTGGGGACTGAAGCTTTCTTT	CASRLGTEAFF
-	TRBV5-1	TRBD2	TRBJ2-1	TGCGCCAGCAGGGTAAGCGGGAGCTCCTACAATGAGCAGTTCTTC	CASRVSGSSYNEQFF
-	TRBV6-6	-	TRBJ1-3	TGTGCCAGCTGTCTGACCCGGCCGGATAAGACTGTATCTGGAAACACCATATATTTT	CASCLTRPDKTVSGNTIYF
-	TRBV27	-	TRBJ2-3	TGTGCCAGCAGTATATACAGGGTATCCCCCCATACGCAGTATTTT	CASSIYRVSPHTQYF
-	TRBV10-1	-	TRBJ1-4	TGCGCCAGCAGTGCAAACAGGGTGAGAGGTGAAAAACTGTTTTTT	CASSANRVRGEKLFF
-	TRBV18	-	TRBJ1-1	TGTGCCAGCTCACAAGGGCAGAGTAAACTGAACACTGAAGCTTTCTTT	CASSQGQSKLNTEAFF
once	TRBV19	-	TRBJ2-3	TGTGCCAGCACACGAGGCGGAATCACAGATACGCAGTATTTT	CASTRGGITDTQYF